These 5 T cell receptor beta chains came from one sample sequenced in a study of identical twins. TCRdb recomputed calls from the 5' RACE reads with MiXCR, one row per CDR3 protein. The sample carries 700,000 or so distinct CDR3 sequences, about 20% recorded once. These same data were also listed under a study on T cells expressing NK-cell markers.

The sequencing sample was made of PBMCs. All receptors derive from a woman younger than 35 in good health.

V usage is TRBV20-1 and J usage is TRBJ2-3; the D is unclear. Looked up from germline, CDR1 is DFQATT and CDR2 is SNEGSKA (reference sequence). Trimming removed 3 bases from V and 9 bases from J, with 25 bases in between. This CDR3 has 16 amino acids. The CDR3 spells CSASPLTRIGVGTQYF. The DNA of the CDR3 is TGCAGTGCTAGCCCCCTGACCAGGATTGGGGTGGGCACGCAGTATTTT.

The chain recombines TRBV13 with TRBJ1-1; D ambiguous. The V gene lost 3 bases and the J gene lost 6 bases, with 14 bases spanning the gap. This CDR3 region has 14 residues. CDR1 is PRHDT, CDR2 FYEKMQ, per germline (reference sequence). The CDR3: CASSFRNYGPEAFF. In DNA form, the CDR3 reads TGTGCCAGCAGCTTCAGAAATTATGGCCCTGAAGCTTTCTTT.

The chain is built from TRBV20-1 and TRBJ1-1; D ambiguous. Germline lookup yields CDR1 DFQATT and CDR2 SNEGSKA (reference sequence). The CDR3 is 13 residues long. V lost 0 bases to trimming and J lost 1 base, with 6 bases between them. In DNA form, the CDR3 reads TGCAGTGCTAGAGAATACGGGAACACTGAAGCTTTCTTT. Translated: CSAREYGNTEAFF.

The rearrangement links TRBV29-1 to TRBJ2-2, with 8 bases that match TRBD1. Germline V gene data show CDR1 as SQVTM and CDR2 as ANQGSEA. The CDR3 runs to 12 residues. J was trimmed by 7 bases and V by 7 bases; bases with no gene match: 5. Written as DNA, the CDR3 is TGCAGCGGGACCAGGGGGCGCGGGGAGCTGTTTTTT. Amino acid sequence: CSGTRGRGELFF.

The rearrangement uses TRBV5-1 and TRBJ1-2; tentatively, D is TRBD1 (6 bases). Germline V lookup: CDR1 SGHRS, CDR2 YFSETQ. This CDR3 is 18 amino acids long. Trimming shortened V by 0 bases and J by 3 bases, and 21 bases separated the two germline ends. The CDR3 spells CASSLDGPLGGRDYGYTF. CDR3 nucleotide sequence: TGCGCCAGCAGCTTGGATGGGCCATTGGGGGGGCGCGACTATGGCTACACCTTC.